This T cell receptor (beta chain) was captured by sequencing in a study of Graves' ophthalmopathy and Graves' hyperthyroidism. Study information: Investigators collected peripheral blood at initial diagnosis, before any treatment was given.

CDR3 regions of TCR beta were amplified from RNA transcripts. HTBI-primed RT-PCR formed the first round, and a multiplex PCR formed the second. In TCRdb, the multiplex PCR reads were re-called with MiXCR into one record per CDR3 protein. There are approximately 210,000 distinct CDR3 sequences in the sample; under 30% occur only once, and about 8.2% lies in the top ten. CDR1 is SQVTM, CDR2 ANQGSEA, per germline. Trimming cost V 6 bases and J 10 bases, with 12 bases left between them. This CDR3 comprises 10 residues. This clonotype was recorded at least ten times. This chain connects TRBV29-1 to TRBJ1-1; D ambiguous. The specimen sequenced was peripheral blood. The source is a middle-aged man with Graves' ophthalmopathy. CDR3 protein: CSVQQFGAFF. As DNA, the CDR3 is TGCAGCGTCCAACAATTCGGAGCTTTCTTT.